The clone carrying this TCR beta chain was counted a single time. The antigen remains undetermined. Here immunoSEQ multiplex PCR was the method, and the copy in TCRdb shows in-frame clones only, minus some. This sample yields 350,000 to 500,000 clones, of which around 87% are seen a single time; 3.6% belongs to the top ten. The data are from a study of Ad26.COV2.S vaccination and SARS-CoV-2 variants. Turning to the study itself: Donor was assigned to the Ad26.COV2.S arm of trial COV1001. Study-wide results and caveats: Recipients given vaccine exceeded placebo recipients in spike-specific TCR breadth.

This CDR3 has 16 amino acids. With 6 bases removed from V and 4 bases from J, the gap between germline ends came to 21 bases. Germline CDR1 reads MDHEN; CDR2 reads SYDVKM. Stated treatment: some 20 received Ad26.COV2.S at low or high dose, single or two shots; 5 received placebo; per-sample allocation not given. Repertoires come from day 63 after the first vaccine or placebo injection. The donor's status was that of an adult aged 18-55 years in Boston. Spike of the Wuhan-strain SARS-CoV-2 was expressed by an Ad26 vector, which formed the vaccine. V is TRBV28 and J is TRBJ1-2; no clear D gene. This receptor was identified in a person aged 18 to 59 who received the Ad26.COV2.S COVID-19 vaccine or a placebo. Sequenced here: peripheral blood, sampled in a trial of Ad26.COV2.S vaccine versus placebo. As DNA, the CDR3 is TGTGCCAGCAGCCTATTTGGAGAGATGTTTATCTATGGCTACACCTTC. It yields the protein CASSLFGEMFIYGYTF.